Listed below are T cell receptor beta chains from one sample, sequenced in a study of read filtering for tumor transcriptome and immune sequencing. TCRdb recomputed calls from the reads with MiXCR, one row per CDR3 protein. The sample has 50,000 to 65,000 distinct CDR3 sequences, around 12% seen once. Sequencing was carried out using a population of CD138-negative cells sorted from bone marrow. Receptors were obtained from a donor aged 40 or over with multiple myeloma. CDR3s include the opening cysteine and the closing phenylalanine or tryptophan. The D gene is left open where the match is weak. Expanded clones are given a class, and other clones once, few, many or no size at all.

>TRBV29-1|TRBJ1-4|NA|many
TGCAGCGTCGAGGGTGAAAAACTGTTTTTT
CSVEGEKLFF
>TRBV4-1|TRBJ1-2|NA|many
TGCGCCAGCAGCTCAACCCGACGGGGCTATGGCTACACCTTC
CASSSTRRGYGYTF
>TRBV20-1|TRBJ2-3|NA|few
TGCAGTGCTAGTGGTGGGCAGGCTCCTATCACAGATACGCAGTATTTT
CSASGGQAPITDTQYF
>TRBV23-1|TRBJ1-4|NA|many
TGCGCCAGCAGTCAATCGTTCGGCCAGGGGCTTACTAATGAAAAACTGTTTTTT
CASSQSFGQGLTNEKLFF
>TRBV28|TRBJ1-1|TRBD1|many
TGTGCCAGCAGTTTGCGACAGGGTGGCACTGAAGCTTTCTTT
CASSLRQGGTEAFF
>TRBV14|TRBJ2-1|TRBD2|many
TGTGCCAGCAGCCAAGATCTCGGTAGCGGGGGGTTTGAGCAGTTCTTC
CASSQDLGSGGFEQFF
>TRBV19|TRBJ1-5|TRBD1|many
TGTGCCAATGCCAGAACCGGGACAGCCGACTTGGGGCCCCAGCATTTT
CANARTGTADLGPQHF
>TRBV10-3|TRBJ2-7|NA|many
TGTGCCATCAGCCGGGACTTAGGCGAGCAGTACTTC
CAISRDLGEQYF
>TRBV7-8|TRBJ2-5|NA|many
TGTGCCAGCAGCTTACCAGACAGACGAGAGACCCAGTACTTC
CASSLPDRRETQYF
>TRBV5-1|TRBJ2-1|NA|NA
TGCGCCAGCGAACCCAATCGGCGGGGTGAGCAGTTCTTC
CASEPNRRGEQFF
>TRBV7-8|TRBJ2-1|TRBD2|many
TGTGCCAGCAGCACACAGCGGGGGGGCATTGGTAATGAGCAGTTCTTC
CASSTQRGGIGNEQFF
>TRBV13|TRBJ1-6|NA|many
TGTGCCAGCAGCTTAGGCCGTGGACCACCCCTCCACTTT
CASSLGRGPPLHF
>TRBV29-1|TRBJ2-1|TRBD1|many
TGCAGCGTTCTAGGACAGGGCAATGAGCAGTTCTTC
CSVLGQGNEQFF
>TRBV24-1|TRBJ2-1|TRBD1|many
TGTGCCACCAGTGACTCGACAGGGGGGGCCTACAATGAGCAGTTCTTC
CATSDSTGGAYNEQFF
>TRBV4-2|TRBJ2-3|NA|many
TGTGCCAGCAGCCAAGAGGGGCTAGCGCAGTATTTT
CASSQEGLAQYF
>TRBV7-8|TRBJ1-5|TRBD1|many
TGTGCCAGCAGCCCCTCCGGGACAGGGGGAGGTCAGCCCCAGCATTTT
CASSPSGTGGGQPQHF
>TRBV7-9|TRBJ1-1|NA|many
TGTGCCAGCAGCTTAGCGGGGGGCACAACTGAAGCTTTCTTT
CASSLAGGTTEAFF
>TRBV7-9|TRBJ2-5|NA|few
TGTGCCAGCAGCTCCTTATTACAAGAGACCCAGTACTTC
CASSSLLQETQYF
>TRBV7-3|TRBJ2-5|TRBD1|many
TGTGCCAGCAGCCCAGACCGGGACAGGGGTCAGGGGACCCAGTACTTC
CASSPDRDRGQGTQYF
>TRBV6-5|TRBJ1-1|NA|many
TGTGCCAGCAGTTACTCTGTCAGCACTGAAGCTTTCTTT
CASSYSVSTEAFF
>TRBV2|TRBJ1-1|NA|many
TGTGCCAGCAGCTGGCAGGGCACTGAAGCTTTCTTT
CASSWQGTEAFF
>TRBV24-1|TRBJ2-2|NA|NA
TGTGCCACCGGGGAAATGAACACCGGGGAGCTGTTTTTT
CATGEMNTGELFF